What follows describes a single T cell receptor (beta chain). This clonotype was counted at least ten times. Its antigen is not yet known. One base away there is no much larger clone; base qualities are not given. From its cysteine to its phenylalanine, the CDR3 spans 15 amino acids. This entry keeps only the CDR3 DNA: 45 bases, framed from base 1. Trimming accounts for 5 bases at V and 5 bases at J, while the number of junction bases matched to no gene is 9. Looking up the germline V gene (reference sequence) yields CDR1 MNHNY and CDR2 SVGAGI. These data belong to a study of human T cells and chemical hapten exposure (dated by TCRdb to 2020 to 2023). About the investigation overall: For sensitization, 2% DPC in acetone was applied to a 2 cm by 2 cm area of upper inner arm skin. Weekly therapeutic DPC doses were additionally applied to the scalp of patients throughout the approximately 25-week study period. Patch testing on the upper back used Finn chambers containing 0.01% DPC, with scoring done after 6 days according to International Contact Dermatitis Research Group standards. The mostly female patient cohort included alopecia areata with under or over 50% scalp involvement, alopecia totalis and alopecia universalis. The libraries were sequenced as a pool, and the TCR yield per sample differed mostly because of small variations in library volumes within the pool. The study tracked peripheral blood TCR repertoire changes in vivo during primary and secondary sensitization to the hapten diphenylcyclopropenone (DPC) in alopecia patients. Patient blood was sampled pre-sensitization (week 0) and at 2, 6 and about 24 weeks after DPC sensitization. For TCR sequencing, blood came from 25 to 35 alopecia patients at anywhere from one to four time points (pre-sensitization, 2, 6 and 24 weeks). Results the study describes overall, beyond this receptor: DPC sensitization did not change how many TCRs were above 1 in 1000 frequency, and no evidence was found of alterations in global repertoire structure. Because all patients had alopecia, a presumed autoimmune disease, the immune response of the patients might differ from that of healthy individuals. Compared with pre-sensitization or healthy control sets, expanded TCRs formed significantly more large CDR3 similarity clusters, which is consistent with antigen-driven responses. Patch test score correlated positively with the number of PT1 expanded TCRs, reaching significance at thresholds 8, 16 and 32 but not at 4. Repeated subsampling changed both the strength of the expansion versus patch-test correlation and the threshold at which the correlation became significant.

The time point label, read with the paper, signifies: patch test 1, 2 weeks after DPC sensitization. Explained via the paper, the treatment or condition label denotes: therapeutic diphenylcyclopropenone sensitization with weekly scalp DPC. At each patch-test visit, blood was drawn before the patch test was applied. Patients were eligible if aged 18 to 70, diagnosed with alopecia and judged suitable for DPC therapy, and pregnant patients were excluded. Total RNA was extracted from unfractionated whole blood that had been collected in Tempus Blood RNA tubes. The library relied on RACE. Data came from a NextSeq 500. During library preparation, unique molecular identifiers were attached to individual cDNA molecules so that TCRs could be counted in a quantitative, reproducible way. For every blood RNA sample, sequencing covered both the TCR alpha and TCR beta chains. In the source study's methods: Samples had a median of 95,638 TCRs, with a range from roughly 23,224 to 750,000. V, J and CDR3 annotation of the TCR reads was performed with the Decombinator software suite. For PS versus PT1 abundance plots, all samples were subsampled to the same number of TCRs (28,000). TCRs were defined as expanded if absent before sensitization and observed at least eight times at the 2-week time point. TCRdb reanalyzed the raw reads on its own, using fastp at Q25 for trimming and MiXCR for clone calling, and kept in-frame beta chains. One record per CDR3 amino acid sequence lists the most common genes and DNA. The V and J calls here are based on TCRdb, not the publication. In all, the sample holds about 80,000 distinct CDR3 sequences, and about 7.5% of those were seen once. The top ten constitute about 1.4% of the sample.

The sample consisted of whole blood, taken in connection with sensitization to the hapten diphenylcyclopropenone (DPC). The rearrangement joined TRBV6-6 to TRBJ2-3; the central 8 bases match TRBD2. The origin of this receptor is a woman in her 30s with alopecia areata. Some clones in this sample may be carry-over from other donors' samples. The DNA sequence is TGTGCCAGCAGTATTAGCGGGGTTAGAGTAGATACGCAGTATTTT. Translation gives CASSISGVRVDTQYF.